This is a list of T cell receptor beta chains from one sample in a study of vaccination and CD4 T cells after COVID-19. Antigens of these TCRs are unknown. MiXCR was run by TCRdb on the PCR reads, yielding one entry per CDR3 protein. The sample consists of around 15,000 distinct CDR3 sequences, approximately 26% of them appearing once. Sequencing used cultured CD4+ T cells from blood. The origin of the receptors is a human donor with COVID-19. Both conserved end residues are part of each CDR3. A D gene is named only where the DNA matches it firmly. Not every row has a clone size; where given, it reads once, few, many or a size class.

DNA,CDR3,size,J,V,D
TGTGCCAGCAGCTCAACCGGGACAGGCCAAGAGACCCAGTACTTC,CASSSTGTGQETQYF,medium-sized,TRBJ2-5,TRBV7-2,TRBD1
TGTGCCAGCAGCCAAGGAACGGCAGATACGCAGTATTTT,CASSQGTADTQYF,.,TRBJ2-3,TRBV4-2,.
TGTGCCACCAGTGTTGGACAGGGGGCGGCTTTCTTT,CATSVGQGAAFF,few,TRBJ1-1,TRBV24-1,TRBD1
TGCGCCAGCAGCGACCACATAGACAGACAAAACATTCAGTACTTC,CASSDHIDRQNIQYF,.,TRBJ2-4,TRBV5-1,.
TGCAGTGCCTCAACTGGGCCCTACGAGCAGTACTTC,CSASTGPYEQYF,.,TRBJ2-7,TRBV20-1,.
TGTGCCAGCAGTCCCGGGACATCATTTAATTCACCCCTCCACTTT,CASSPGTSFNSPLHF,.,TRBJ1-6,TRBV25-1,.
TGTGCCAGCAGTGACCGGAGGGATGAAAAACTGTTTTTT,CASSDRRDEKLFF,few,TRBJ1-4,TRBV2,.
TGTGCCACCAGCAGGGATAACAGGGTTGGCTACACCTTC,CATSRDNRVGYTF,medium-sized,TRBJ1-2,TRBV15,.
TGCGCCAGCAGCGGGGACAGGGTTGAGACCCAGTACTTC,CASSGDRVETQYF,.,TRBJ2-5,TRBV5-1,TRBD1
TGCGCCAGCAGCTACGGGATTCTCGGCGGGTCTAGCACAGATACGCAGTATTTT,CASSYGILGGSSTDTQYF,few,TRBJ2-3,TRBV5-1,.
TGTGCCAGCAGTGCGAACAGGGGAGTGAGCAATCAGCCCCAGCATTTT,CASSANRGVSNQPQHF,.,TRBJ1-5,TRBV6-2/TRBV6-3,TRBD1
TGTGCCTGGAGTGACAGGGGAGACACTGAAGCTTTCTTT,CAWSDRGDTEAFF,few,TRBJ1-1,TRBV30,TRBD1
TGTGCCAGCAGTTACTCCGGGACAGGGACCGGGCCCCAGCATTTT,CASSYSGTGTGPQHF,hyperexpanded,TRBJ1-5,TRBV6-2/TRBV6-3,TRBD1
TGCGCCAGCAGCCCGAGAGGGGGCATTCAGCCCCAGCATTTT,CASSPRGGIQPQHF,.,TRBJ1-5,TRBV5-1,TRBD1
TGTGCCAGCAGCCAAGTATTCTCGGGTCACGCTGAAGCTTTCTTT,CASSQVFSGHAEAFF,once,TRBJ1-1,TRBV14,.
TGTGCCAGCATTCAAAATGTCAGGGGATCTGGAAACACCATATATTTT,CASIQNVRGSGNTIYF,.,TRBJ1-3,TRBV6-1,.
TGTGCCAGCAGTCGGACAGGGACTCAGCCCCAGCATTTT,CASSRTGTQPQHF,.,TRBJ1-5,TRBV12-3/TRBV12-4,TRBD1
TGTGCCTGGAGTGGACTCTCGGACACTGAAGCTTTCTTT,CAWSGLSDTEAFF,.,TRBJ1-1,TRBV30,.
TGTGCCAGCAGTGAAGGACTAGCCCCAGGGACCCAGTACTTC,CASSEGLAPGTQYF,.,TRBJ2-5,TRBV25-1,TRBD2
TGTGCCAGCGCTTTGGGGGCCGGGGAAAAACTGTTTTTT,CASALGAGEKLFF,.,TRBJ1-4,TRBV7-3,.
TGTGCCAGCAGCCTAAGGGGTCCGGGGGGCTTAGCCAAAAACATTCAGTACTTC,CASSLRGPGGLAKNIQYF,few,TRBJ2-4,TRBV12-3/TRBV12-4,.
TGCAGCGGATGGCCTAGCACAGATACGCAGTATTTT,CSGWPSTDTQYF,few,TRBJ2-3,TRBV20-1,.
TGCGCCAGCAAGATGGGGGCGAATTCGGGCTACGAGCAGTACTTC,CASKMGANSGYEQYF,.,TRBJ2-7,TRBV5-1,.